Listed below are T cell receptor beta chains from one sample, sequenced in a study of T cell repertoires in cytomegalovirus infection. Their recognized antigens are unknown. One entry per CDR3 protein, called by TCRdb with MiXCR from the reads. The repertoire holds roughly 860,000 distinct CDR3 sequences, around a third seen once, with over 10% in the top ten. The source was cultured CD8+ T cells from PBMCs, collected from culture after CMV antigen stimulation. Every receptor here comes from a human donor in good health (CMV status not recorded). Some clones in this sample may be carry-over from other donors' samples. CDR3s include the opening cysteine and the closing phenylalanine or tryptophan. The D gene is left open where the match is weak. Expanded clones get a size class; other rows say once, few or many, or leave the size out.

d_call	v_call	clone_size	j_call	cdr3_nt	cdr3_aa
TRBD2	TRBV7-2	few	TRBJ2-5	TGTGCCAGCAGCTTCGGAACATTTAGCGGGGGAGAATTTCAAGAGACCCAGTACTTC	CASSFGTFSGGEFQETQYF
.	TRBV19	many	TRBJ2-3	TGTGCCAGTAGTCCGGGGACGGGGCCAGATACGCAGTATTTT	CASSPGTGPDTQYF
TRBD2	TRBV27	.	TRBJ2-3	TGTGCCACCTATCCGAGCGGGGGGTCAGATACGCAGTATTTT	CATYPSGGSDTQYF
TRBD1	TRBV7-8	many	TRBJ2-5	TGTGCCAGCAGCTCCGGACAGGGGGAGGTGACCCAGTACTTC	CASSSGQGEVTQYF
TRBD1	TRBV4-1	.	TRBJ2-2	TGCGCCAGCAGCCAAGGTGACAGGGGGGCGAACACCGGGGAGCTGTTTTTT	CASSQGDRGANTGELFF
TRBD2	TRBV9	.	TRBJ2-3	TGTGCCAGCAGCACTAGTGGTAGCGGGGGCACAGATACGCAGTATTTT	CASSTSGSGGTDTQYF
.	TRBV28	many	TRBJ2-1	TGTGCCAGCAGCTTTACAGGGACTGAGCAGTTCTTC	CASSFTGTEQFF
TRBD1	TRBV7-8	few	TRBJ2-7	TGTGCCAGCAGGGGACAGCCCGGATACGAGCAGTACTTC	CASRGQPGYEQYF
TRBD2	TRBV27	.	TRBJ2-1	TGTGCCAGCAGTCTGACTAGCGGGGGGGTTAACAATGAGCAGTTCTTC	CASSLTSGGVNNEQFF
.	TRBV7-3	.	TRBJ1-3	TGTGCCAGCTCGGGTTTGGGAAACACCATATATTTT	CASSGLGNTIYF
.	TRBV27	few	TRBJ1-6	TGTGCCAGCAGTTTTTCGGGGTACTATAATTCACCCCTCCACTTT	CASSFSGYYNSPLHF
.	TRBV27	few	TRBJ2-3	TGTGCCAGCAGTTTATTTCAGGGGTTAGCAACAGATACGCAGTATTTT	CASSLFQGLATDTQYF
.	TRBV29-1	.	TRBJ1-2	TGCAGCGTGGGCAGGGAGGGGACCTATGGCTACACCTTC	CSVGREGTYGYTF
.	TRBV19	few	TRBJ2-7	TGTGCCAGTAGTCCGACCGGGGGCCGCGAGCAGTACTTC	CASSPTGGREQYF
.	TRBV6-5	.	TRBJ2-7	TGTGCCAGCAGTCCCGGGACAAACTACGAGCAGTACTTC	CASSPGTNYEQYF
TRBD2	TRBV5-1	few	TRBJ2-3	TGCGCCAGCAGCTTGCTGGGACTAGCGGGCCCAGGGGACACAGATACGCAGTATTTT	CASSLLGLAGPGDTDTQYF
.	TRBV7-2	.	TRBJ2-2	TGTGCCAGCAGCTTAGACGGCCAGACCGGGGAGCTGTTTTTT	CASSLDGQTGELFF
.	TRBV14	few	TRBJ2-1	TGTGCCAGCAGCCAAGGCCCGTTCTACAATGAGCAGTTCTTC	CASSQGPFYNEQFF
.	TRBV7-6	many	TRBJ2-2	TGTGCCAGCAGCTTAGGATTCGACAGAATAGGCACCGGGGAGCTGTTTTTT	CASSLGFDRIGTGELFF
TRBD1	TRBV2	.	TRBJ1-1	TGTGCCAGCAGGACCACGGACAGGGTTGAAGTTGAAGCTTTCTTT	CASRTTDRVEVEAFF
.	TRBV7-3	few	TRBJ2-5	TGTGCCAGCAGCTTAACGGGCCCGGGAGTACTCCCAGAGACCCAGTACTTC	CASSLTGPGVLPETQYF
.	TRBV29-1	few	TRBJ1-3	TGCAGCGCTGGACGGAGCTCTGGAAACACCATATATTTT	CSAGRSSGNTIYF
.	TRBV20-1	.	TRBJ2-2	TGCAGTGCACCCGGGGGAGTTGGCGGGGAGCTGTTTTTT	CSAPGGVGGELFF
TRBD1	TRBV28	many	TRBJ2-2	TGTGCCAGCAGTTTAGTTCCCGTGTTACGAGACAGGGGCACCGGGGAGCTGTTTTTT	CASSLVPVLRDRGTGELFF
.	TRBV27	few	TRBJ2-4	TGTGCCAGCAGTTTGAACAGGGTTGGGCAGGACATTCAGTACTTC	CASSLNRVGQDIQYF
TRBD1	TRBV24-1	.	TRBJ2-3	TGTGCCACTAGTGAACGGACAGGGAGAATAGATACGCAGTATTTT	CATSERTGRIDTQYF
.	TRBV10-3	.	TRBJ2-3	TGTGCCATCAGCGGAGGGAGCACAGATACGCAGTATTTT	CAISGGSTDTQYF
TRBD2	TRBV7-3	.	TRBJ2-5	TGTGCCAGCAGCCCCGAGGGACTAGCGGGGGAGACCCAGTACTTC	CASSPEGLAGETQYF
TRBD2	TRBV11-3	few	TRBJ2-2	TGTGCCAGCAGCAATCGGACTAGCGGTACCGGGGAGCTGTTTTTT	CASSNRTSGTGELFF
TRBD1	TRBV7-6	.	TRBJ1-2	TGTGCCAGCAGCCCCCGGGACAGGGCTAATGGCTACACCTTC	CASSPRDRANGYTF
TRBD1	TRBV29-1	.	TRBJ2-6	TGCAGCGTTCCGGGACAGGGGGGGTCTGGGGCCAACGTCCTGACTTTC	CSVPGQGGSGANVLTF
.	TRBV7-6	.	TRBJ2-1	TGTGCCAGCAGCTCCCCTGTGGAGCAGTTCTTC	CASSSPVEQFF
TRBD1	TRBV7-8	few	TRBJ1-1	TGTGCCAGCAGCTCCAGGGGGCAGGTTCGCACTGAAGCTTTCTTT	CASSSRGQVRTEAFF
.	TRBV6-1	.	TRBJ2-3	TGTGCCAGCAGTCTTTCCGGAAGTAATACAGATACGCAGTATTTT	CASSLSGSNTDTQYF
.	TRBV7-6	few	TRBJ2-7	TGTGCCAGCAGCCTAAACTACGACAGTAACGAGCAGTACTTC	CASSLNYDSNEQYF
.	TRBV4-2	few	TRBJ2-2	TGTGCCAGCAGCTCCCTAGCTACCGGGGAGCTGTTTTTT	CASSSLATGELFF
.	TRBV20-1	few	TRBJ1-1	TGCAGTGCTAGAGCGGGGGTCATGAACACTGAAGCTTTCTTT	CSARAGVMNTEAFF
TRBD2	TRBV20-1	.	TRBJ2-1	TGCAGTGCTAGAGATTTTGTCGGGACTAGCGGAAATGAGCAGTTCTTC	CSARDFVGTSGNEQFF
.	TRBV6-2/TRBV6-3	.	TRBJ2-5	TGTGCCAGCAGATTAGCGGACTTCCAAGAGACCCAGTACTTC	CASRLADFQETQYF
.	TRBV28	.	TRBJ1-4	TGTGCCAGCACCGGGGGCCCGTCTAATGAAAAACTGTTTTTT	CASTGGPSNEKLFF
.	TRBV4-2	.	TRBJ2-3	TGTGCCAGCAGCCAAGATGGCGGGGGCTACATTGGTGGCACAGATACGCAGTATTTT	CASSQDGGGYIGGTDTQYF
TRBD1	TRBV4-1	.	TRBJ1-5	TGCGCCAGCAGCCAAGATTCCGGGACAGGGGGTCAGCCCCAGCATTTT	CASSQDSGTGGQPQHF
.	TRBV6-1	.	TRBJ2-3	TGTGCCAGCAGTATCATTTCTAGCACAGATACGCAGTATTTT	CASSIISSTDTQYF
TRBD1	TRBV6-6	few	TRBJ2-5	TGTGCCAGCAGTTACGTGGACAGGGATGGTGAGACCCAGTACTTC	CASSYVDRDGETQYF
.	TRBV7-9	few	TRBJ2-3	TGTGCCAGCAGCTTAGTGGAGGAAGCCACAGATACGCAGTATTTT	CASSLVEEATDTQYF
TRBD1	TRBV27	.	TRBJ1-1	TGTGCCAGCAGTCACGGGGGCAGGGGGTGGGAAGATTACACTGAAGCTTTCTTT	CASSHGGRGWEDYTEAFF
.	TRBV6-5	.	TRBJ2-7	TGTGCCAGCAGTTATGACGGACAGATCTACGAGCAGTACTTC	CASSYDGQIYEQYF
TRBD1	TRBV6-5	.	TRBJ1-2	TGTGCCAGCAGTTACTCGGACAGGACTAACTATGGCTACACCTTC	CASSYSDRTNYGYTF
.	TRBV6-2/TRBV6-3	.	TRBJ1-5	TGTGCCAGCAGTTACAAAGGGCTGGCCAATCAGCCCCAGCATTTT	CASSYKGLANQPQHF